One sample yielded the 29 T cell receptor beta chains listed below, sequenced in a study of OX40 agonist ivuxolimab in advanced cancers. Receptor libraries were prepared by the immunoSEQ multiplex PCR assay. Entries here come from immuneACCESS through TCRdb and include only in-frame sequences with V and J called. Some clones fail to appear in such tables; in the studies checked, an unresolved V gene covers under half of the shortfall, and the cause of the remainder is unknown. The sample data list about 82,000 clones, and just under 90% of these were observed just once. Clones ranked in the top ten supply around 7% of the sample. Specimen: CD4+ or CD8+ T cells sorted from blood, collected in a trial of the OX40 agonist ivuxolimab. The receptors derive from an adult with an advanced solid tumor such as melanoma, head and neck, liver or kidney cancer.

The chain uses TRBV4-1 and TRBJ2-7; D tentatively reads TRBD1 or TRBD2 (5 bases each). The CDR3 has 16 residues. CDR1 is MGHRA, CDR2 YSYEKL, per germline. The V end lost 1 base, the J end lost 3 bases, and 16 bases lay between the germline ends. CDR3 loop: CASSQGLGAGNYEQYF. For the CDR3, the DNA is TGCGCCAGCAGCCAAGGGCTCGGGGCAGGGAACTACGAGCAGTACTTC.

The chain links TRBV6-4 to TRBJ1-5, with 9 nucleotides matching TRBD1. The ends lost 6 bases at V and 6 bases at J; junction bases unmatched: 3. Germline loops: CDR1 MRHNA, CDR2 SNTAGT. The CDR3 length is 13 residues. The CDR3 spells CASSSDRGQPQHF. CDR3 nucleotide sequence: TGTGCCAGCAGCTCGGACAGGGGTCAGCCCCAGCATTTT.

The CDR3 protein is CASRRAGTQPYEQYF. The DNA for the CDR3 is TGTGCCAGCAGAAGAGCCGGGACACAACCCTACGAGCAGTACTTC. V gene TRBV2 combines with J gene TRBJ2-7, with D perhaps matching TRBD1 (6 bases). The germline V and J ends were trimmed by 6 bases and 2 bases, with 17 bases remaining between them. The CDR3 covers 15 residues. From germline, CDR1 is SNHLY and CDR2 FYNNEI.

CDR3 nucleotide sequence: TGCGCCAGCAGTCAATCGTCCCTGGGACAGGGTCGAGATGAGCAGTTCTTC. Translation: CASSQSSLGQGRDEQFF. The chain combines TRBV23-1 with TRBJ2-1, with 9 bases matching TRBD1. TRBV23-1 counts as an open reading frame of uncertain function. This CDR3 region has 17 residues. Trimming at V came to 0 bases and at J to 8 bases, leaving 11 bases not matched to a gene.

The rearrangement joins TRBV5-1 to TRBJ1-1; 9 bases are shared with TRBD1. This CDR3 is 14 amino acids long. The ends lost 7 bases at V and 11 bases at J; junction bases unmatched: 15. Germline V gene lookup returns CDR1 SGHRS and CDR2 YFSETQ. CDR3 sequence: CASRDRAYSGGAFF. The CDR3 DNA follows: TGCGCCAGCCGGGACAGGGCTTATTCCGGAGGGGCTTTCTTT.

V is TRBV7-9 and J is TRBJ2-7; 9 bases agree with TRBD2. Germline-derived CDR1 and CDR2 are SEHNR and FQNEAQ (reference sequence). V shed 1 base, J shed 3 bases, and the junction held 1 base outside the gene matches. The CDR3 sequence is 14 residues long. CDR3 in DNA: TGTGCCAGCAGCTTAGGGACTAGCGACTACGAGCAGTACTTC. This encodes CASSLGTSDYEQYF.

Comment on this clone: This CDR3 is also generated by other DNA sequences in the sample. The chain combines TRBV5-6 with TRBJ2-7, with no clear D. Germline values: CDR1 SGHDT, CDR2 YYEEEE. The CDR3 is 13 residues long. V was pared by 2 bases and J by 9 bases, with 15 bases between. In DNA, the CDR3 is TGTGCCAGCAGCTTAGATGGATACGAGTGGCAGTACTTC. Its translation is CASSLDGYEWQYF.

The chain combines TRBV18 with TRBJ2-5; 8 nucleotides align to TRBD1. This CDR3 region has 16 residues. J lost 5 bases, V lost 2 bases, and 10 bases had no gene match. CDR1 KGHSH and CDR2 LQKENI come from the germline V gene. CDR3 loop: CASSPAAGGLAETQYF. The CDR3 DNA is TGTGCCAGCTCACCAGCAGCAGGGGGCTTGGCGGAGACCCAGTACTTC.

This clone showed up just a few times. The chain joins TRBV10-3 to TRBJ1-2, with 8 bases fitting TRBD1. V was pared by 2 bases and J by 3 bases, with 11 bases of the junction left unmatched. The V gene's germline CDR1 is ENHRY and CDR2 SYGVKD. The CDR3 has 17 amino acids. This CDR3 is CAISERTGPKLHYGYTF. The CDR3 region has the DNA TGTGCCATCAGTGAGAGGACAGGGCCAAAACTACACTATGGCTACACCTTC.

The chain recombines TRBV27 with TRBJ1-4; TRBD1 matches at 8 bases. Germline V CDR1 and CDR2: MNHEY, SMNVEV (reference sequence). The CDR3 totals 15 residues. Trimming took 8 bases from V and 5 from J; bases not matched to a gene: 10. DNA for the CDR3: TGTGCCAGCCGTACCCGACAGGGGTCAAATGAAAAACTGTTTTTT. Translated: CASRTRQGSNEKLFF.

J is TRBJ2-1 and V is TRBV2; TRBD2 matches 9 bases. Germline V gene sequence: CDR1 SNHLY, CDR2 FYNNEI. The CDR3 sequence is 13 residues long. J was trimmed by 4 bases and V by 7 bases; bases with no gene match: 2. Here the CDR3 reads CASMAGGYNEQFF. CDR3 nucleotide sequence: TGTGCCAGCATGGCGGGAGGGTACAATGAGCAGTTCTTC.

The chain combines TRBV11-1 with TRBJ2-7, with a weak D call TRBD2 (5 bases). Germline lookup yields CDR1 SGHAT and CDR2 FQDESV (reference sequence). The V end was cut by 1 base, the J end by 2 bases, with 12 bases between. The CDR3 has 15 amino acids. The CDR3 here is CASSLDQLGTYEQYF. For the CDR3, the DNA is TGTGCCAGCAGCTTAGATCAACTAGGGACCTACGAGCAGTACTTC.

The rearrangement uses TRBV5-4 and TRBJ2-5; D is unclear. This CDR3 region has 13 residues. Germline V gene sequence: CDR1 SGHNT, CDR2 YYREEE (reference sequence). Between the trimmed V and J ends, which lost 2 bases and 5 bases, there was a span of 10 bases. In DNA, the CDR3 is TGTGCCAGCAGCTTTCTCCCTACGGAGACCCAGTACTTC. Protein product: CASSFLPTETQYF.

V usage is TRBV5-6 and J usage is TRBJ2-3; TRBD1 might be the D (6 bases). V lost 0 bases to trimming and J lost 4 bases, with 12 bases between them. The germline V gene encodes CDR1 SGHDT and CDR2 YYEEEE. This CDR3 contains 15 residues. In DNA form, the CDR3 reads TGTGCCAGCAGCTTGGCCGTCAGGGGCCCAGATACGCAGTATTTT. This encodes CASSLAVRGPDTQYF.

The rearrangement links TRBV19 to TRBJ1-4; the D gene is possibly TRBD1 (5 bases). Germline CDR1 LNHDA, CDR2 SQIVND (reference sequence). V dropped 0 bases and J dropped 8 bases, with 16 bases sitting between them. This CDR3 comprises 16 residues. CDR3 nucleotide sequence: TGTGCCAGTAGTATAGAGGGCGGCCCCTGGGACGAAAAACTGTTTTTT. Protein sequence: CASSIEGGPWDEKLFF. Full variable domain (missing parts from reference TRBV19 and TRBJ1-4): DGGITQSPKYLFRKEGQNVTLSCEQNLNHDAMYWYRQDPGQGLRLIYYSQIVNDFQKGDIAEGYSVSREKKESFPLTVTSAQKNPTAFYLCASSIEGGPWDEKLFFGSGTQLSVL.

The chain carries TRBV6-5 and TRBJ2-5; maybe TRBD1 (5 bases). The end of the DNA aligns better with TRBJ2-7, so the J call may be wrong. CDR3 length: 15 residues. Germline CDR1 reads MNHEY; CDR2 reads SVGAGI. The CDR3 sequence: CASSYSTGRVYEQYF. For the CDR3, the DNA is TGTGCCAGCAGTTACTCGACGGGCAGGGTCTACGAGCAGTACTTC.

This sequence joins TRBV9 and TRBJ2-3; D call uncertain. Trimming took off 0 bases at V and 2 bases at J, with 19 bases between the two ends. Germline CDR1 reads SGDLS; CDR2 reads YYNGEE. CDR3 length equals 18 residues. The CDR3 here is CASSVDGSSSPPTDTQYF. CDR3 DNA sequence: TGTGCCAGCAGCGTAGATGGTTCCAGCTCACCCCCCACAGATACGCAGTATTTT. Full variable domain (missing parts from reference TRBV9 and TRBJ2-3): DSGVTQTPKHLITATGQRVTLRCSPRSGDLSVYWYQQSLDQGLQFLIQYYNGEERAKGNILERFSAQQFPDLHSELNLSSLELGDSALYFCASSVDGSSSPPTDTQYFGPGTRLTVL.

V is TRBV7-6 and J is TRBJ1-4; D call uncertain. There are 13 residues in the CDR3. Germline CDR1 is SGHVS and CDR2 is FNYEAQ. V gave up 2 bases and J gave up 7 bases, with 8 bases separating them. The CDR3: CASSLSRAEKLFF. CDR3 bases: TGTGCCAGCAGCTTATCGCGGGCTGAAAAACTGTTTTTT.

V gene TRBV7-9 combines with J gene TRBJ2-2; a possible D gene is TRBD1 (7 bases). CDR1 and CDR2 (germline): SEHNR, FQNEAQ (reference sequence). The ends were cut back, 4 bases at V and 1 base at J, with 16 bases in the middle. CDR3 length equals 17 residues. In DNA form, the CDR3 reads TGTGCCAGCAGCTACAGGTCAGGGGGGCAGAACACCGGGGAGCTGTTTTTT. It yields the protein CASSYRSGGQNTGELFF.

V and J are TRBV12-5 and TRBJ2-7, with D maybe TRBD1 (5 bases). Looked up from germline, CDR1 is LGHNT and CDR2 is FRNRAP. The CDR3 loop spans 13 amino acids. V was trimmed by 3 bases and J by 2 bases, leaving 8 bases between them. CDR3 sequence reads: CASGFDSTYEQYF. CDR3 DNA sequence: TGTGCTAGTGGTTTCGACAGCACCTACGAGCAGTACTTC.

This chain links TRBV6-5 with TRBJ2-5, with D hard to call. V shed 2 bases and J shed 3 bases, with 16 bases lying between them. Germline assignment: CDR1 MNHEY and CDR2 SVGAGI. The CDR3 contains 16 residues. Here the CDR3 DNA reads TGTGCCAGCAGTTACGGCTTAAGTTTACCGAAAGAGACCCAGTACTTC. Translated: CASSYGLSLPKETQYF.

The CDR3 nucleotides are TGTGCCAGCAGTTTATTGTATGGGACAGGGGACAATGAGCAGTTCTTC. As protein: CASSLLYGTGDNEQFF. The chain carries TRBV27 and TRBJ2-1; 10 nucleotides match TRBD1. The CDR3 length is 16 residues. V was pared by 1 base and J by 5 bases, with 5 bases of the junction left unmatched. Germline assignment: CDR1 MNHEY and CDR2 SMNVEV (reference sequence).

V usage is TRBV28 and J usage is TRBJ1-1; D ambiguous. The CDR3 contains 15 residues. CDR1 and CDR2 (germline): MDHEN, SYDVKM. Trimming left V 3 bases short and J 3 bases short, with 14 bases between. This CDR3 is CASSFTVSEDTEAFF. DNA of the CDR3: TGTGCCAGCAGTTTTACAGTTTCTGAGGACACTGAAGCTTTCTTT.

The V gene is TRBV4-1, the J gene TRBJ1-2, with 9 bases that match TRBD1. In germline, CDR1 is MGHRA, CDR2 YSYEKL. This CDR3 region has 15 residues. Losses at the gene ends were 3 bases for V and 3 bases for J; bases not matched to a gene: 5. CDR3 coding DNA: TGCGCCAGCAGCCACGGACAGGGGTTAGACTATGGCTACACCTTC. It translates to CASSHGQGLDYGYTF.

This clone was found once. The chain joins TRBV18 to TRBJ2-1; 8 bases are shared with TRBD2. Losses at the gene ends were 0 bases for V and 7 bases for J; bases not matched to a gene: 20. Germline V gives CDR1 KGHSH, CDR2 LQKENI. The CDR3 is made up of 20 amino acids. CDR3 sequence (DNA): TGTGCCAGCTCACCACCTTCGAGTAGCGGGAACTCTATCTCTCGGAATGAGCAGTTCTTC. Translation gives CASSPPSSSGNSISRNEQFF.

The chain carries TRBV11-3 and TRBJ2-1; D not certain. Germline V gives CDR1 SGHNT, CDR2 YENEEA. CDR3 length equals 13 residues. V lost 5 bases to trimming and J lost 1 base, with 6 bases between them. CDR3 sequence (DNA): TGTGCCAGCAGCCCCATTTCCTACAATGAGCAGTTCTTC. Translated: CASSPISYNEQFF.

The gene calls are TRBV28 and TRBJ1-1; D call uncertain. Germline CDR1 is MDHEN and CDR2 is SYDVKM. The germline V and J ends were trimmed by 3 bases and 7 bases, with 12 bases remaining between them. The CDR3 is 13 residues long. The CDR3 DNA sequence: TGTGCCAGCAGTTTGGGTCCGGCGTTTGAAGCTTTCTTT. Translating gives CASSLGPAFEAFF.

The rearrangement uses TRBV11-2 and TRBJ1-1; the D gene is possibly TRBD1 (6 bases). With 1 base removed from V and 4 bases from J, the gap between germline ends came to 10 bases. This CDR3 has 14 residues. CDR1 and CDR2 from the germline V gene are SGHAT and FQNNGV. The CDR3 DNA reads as TGTGCCAGCAGCTTAGGTGGACAGCTCACTGAAGCTTTCTTT. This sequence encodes CASSLGGQLTEAFF.

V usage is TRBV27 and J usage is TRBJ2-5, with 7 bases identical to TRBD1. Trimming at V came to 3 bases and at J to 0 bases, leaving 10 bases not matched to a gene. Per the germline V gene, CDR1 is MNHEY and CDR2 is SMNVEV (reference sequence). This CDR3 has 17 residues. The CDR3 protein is CASSFRQGVPYQETQYF. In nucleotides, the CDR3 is TGTGCCAGCAGTTTTCGACAGGGAGTCCCTTACCAAGAGACCCAGTACTTC.